A selection of T cell receptor beta chains follows, all from one sample in a study of T cells in Graves' hyperthyroidism and ophthalmopathy. TCRdb passed the multiplex PCR reads through MiXCR, listing each CDR3 protein once. The sample shows some 740,000 distinct CDR3 sequences, about 14% of them seen only once. Sequencing used blood. The origin of the receptors is a woman younger than 30 with Graves' hyperthyroidism. Both conserved end residues are part of each CDR3. A D gene is named only where the DNA matches it firmly. A clone size is listed for some rows: how often the clone was seen (once, few, many), or a class if it is expanded.

d_call | clone_size | j_call | v_call | cdr3_nt | cdr3_aa
. | many | TRBJ2-1 | TRBV7-8 | TGTGCCAGCAGCTTAGCGGGGACCAATCATGAGCAGTTCTTC | CASSLAGTNHEQFF
TRBD2 | many | TRBJ2-3 | TRBV27 | TGTGCCAGCAGAATCTTAGCGGGAGAGGGTACAGATACGCAGTATTTT | CASRILAGEGTDTQYF
. | many | TRBJ1-5 | TRBV6-1 | TGTGCCAGCAGTTATCCCGGGAGGCATAGCAATCAGCCCCAGCATTTT | CASSYPGRHSNQPQHF
TRBD1 | few | TRBJ1-1 | TRBV20-1 | TGCAGTGCTTGGGACAGGGGGCGAACTGAAGCTTTCTTT | CSAWDRGRTEAFF
TRBD2 | many | TRBJ2-7 | TRBV20-1 | TGCAGTGCTAGATTAGAACTAGCGGGAGGGCGTAGGCAGTACTTC | CSARLELAGGRRQYF
. | . | TRBJ2-5 | TRBV20-1 | TGCAGTGCTAGCTTTGGGGGGCGACAAGAGACCCAGTACTTC | CSASFGGRQETQYF
. | many | TRBJ1-2 | TRBV28 | TGTGCCAGCAGTTCACTACCAACAACGAACTATGGCTACACCTTC | CASSSLPTTNYGYTF
. | . | TRBJ2-5 | TRBV11-2 | TGTGCCAGCAGCACAATTGCCGGACGTTCTAATTTTTGGACCCAGTACTTC | CASSTIAGRSNFWTQYF
. | . | TRBJ2-4 | TRBV29-1 | TGCAGCGCCGGAGTACGGGGAGCCAAAAACATTCAGTACTTC | CSAGVRGAKNIQYF
. | many | TRBJ2-1 | TRBV12-3/TRBV12-4 | TGTGCCAGCAGTCAAGGATCCAATGAGCAGTTCTTC | CASSQGSNEQFF
TRBD2 | many | TRBJ2-4 | TRBV28 | TGTGCCAGCAGTTTATATGGCGGGAGCGGTAGGAACATTCAGTACTTC | CASSLYGGSGRNIQYF
TRBD2 | . | TRBJ2-5 | TRBV7-3 | TGTGCCAGCAGCTCCTCTGGACTAGCGGGAGAGACCCAGTACTTC | CASSSSGLAGETQYF
. | many | TRBJ2-7 | TRBV28 | TGTGCCAGCAGTTTCCCTGGGTTGGACGAGCAGTACTTC | CASSFPGLDEQYF
TRBD1 | . | TRBJ1-1 | TRBV6-1 | TGTGCCGGGGGACAGAAAGCTTTCTTT | CAGGQKAFF
TRBD1 | . | TRBJ2-7 | TRBV6-6 | TGTGCCAGCAGTTACTCGACAGGGGAGAGTCGCGAGCAGTACTTC | CASSYSTGESREQYF
TRBD1 | many | TRBJ1-2 | TRBV2 | TGTGCCAGCAGAACTCAGGGGGCTGTCGGCTACACCTTC | CASRTQGAVGYTF
. | many | TRBJ1-5 | TRBV3-1 | TGTGCCAGCAGCCAAGAAAGACTAACAGCAAGCAATCAGCCCCAGCATTTT | CASSQERLTASNQPQHF
TRBD1 | . | TRBJ2-5 | TRBV2 | TGTGCCAGCAGTGATACCCGGACAGGGCAAGAGACCCAGTACTTC | CASSDTRTGQETQYF
. | few | TRBJ1-4 | TRBV20-1 | TGCAGTGCTAGAGACAGTGCAACTAATGAAAAACTGTTTTTT | CSARDSATNEKLFF
TRBD2 | . | TRBJ2-3 | TRBV7-8 | TGTGCCAGCAGCCTCGGGCGGGAGAAGAGGGATACGCAGTATTTT | CASSLGREKRDTQYF
. | few | TRBJ2-1 | TRBV7-9 | TGTGCCAGCAGCCTTAATAAGGGCAGTTTGGGTGAGCAGTTCTTC | CASSLNKGSLGEQFF
TRBD1 | few | TRBJ2-1 | TRBV28 | TGTGCCAGCAGTTTATGGAGGACAGGGCCTCATTACAATGAGCAGTTCTTC | CASSLWRTGPHYNEQFF
TRBD1 | many | TRBJ2-3 | TRBV2 | TGTGCCAGCAGCGCAGGGGGCTCGGGAGATACGCAGTATTTT | CASSAGGSGDTQYF
TRBD2 | few | TRBJ2-1 | TRBV6-1 | TGTGCCAGCAGTTTAGCGGGAGCGCCCTACAATGAGCAGTTCTTC | CASSLAGAPYNEQFF
. | . | TRBJ2-4 | TRBV6-2/TRBV6-3 | TGTGCCAGCAGTTACAGAGGGTATGGAGACATTCAGTACTTC | CASSYRGYGDIQYF
. | many | TRBJ2-5 | TRBV29-1 | TGCAGCGTTGTAGGCATCCAAGAGACCCAGTACTTC | CSVVGIQETQYF
. | few | TRBJ2-1 | TRBV4-1 | TGCGCCAGCAGCCAAGAAGCAGACTGGGCTAATGAGCAGTTCTTC | CASSQEADWANEQFF
. | few | TRBJ2-7 | TRBV7-3 | TGTGCCAGCAGCCCTGGAACAGCACTATCCTACGAGCAGTACTTC | CASSPGTALSYEQYF
. | few | TRBJ2-7 | TRBV5-1 | TGCGCCAGCAGCTTCGGGGACAACTACGAGCAGTACTTC | CASSFGDNYEQYF
. | . | TRBJ2-2 | TRBV27 | TGTGCCAGCAGTTTCCGACCCGACTCCACCGGGGAGCTGTTTTTT | CASSFRPDSTGELFF
. | few | TRBJ2-7 | TRBV28 | TGTGCCACCATTCCCCGGGAGCAGACGAGCTCCTACGAGCAGTACTTC | CATIPREQTSSYEQYF
. | many | TRBJ2-1 | TRBV29-1 | TGCAGCGTTACATTGGGGGAGTGGAGTGATGAGCAGTTCTTC | CSVTLGEWSDEQFF
TRBD1 | . | TRBJ2-5 | TRBV5-1 | TGCGCCAGCAGCCAGGGACAGGGGGCTCTGTACTTC | CASSQGQGALYF